Following are 5 T cell receptor beta chains from one sample sequenced in a study of blood T cell repertoires in COVID-19. Only in-frame clones appear in the TCRdb table, and some are missing; sequencing was by immunoSEQ multiplex PCR. Of 400,000 or so clones detected, about 89% appear once; the ten largest clones hold approximately 1.8%. Sequenced input: PBMCs or T cells enriched from blood (not recorded which). These TCRs come from a man between 35 and 55 years old in a cohort exposed to, infected with or recovered from COVID-19 (not recorded which).

This chain joins TRBV5-1 and TRBJ1-1, with TRBD1 as a possible D gene (6 bases). The germline CDR1 and CDR2 sequences are SGHRS and YFSETQ. This CDR3 has 14 residues. V was clipped by 4 bases and J by 6 bases, with 16 bases between them. The CDR3: CASSPTGYASEAFF. The CDR3 DNA reads TGCGCCAGCAGCCCAACAGGGTACGCCTCTGAAGCTTTCTTT.

This chain's CDR3 is CASKHGTSRSDTQYF. The CDR3 DNA is TGTGCCAGCAAACACGGGACTAGCCGATCCGATACGCAGTATTTT. The chain combines TRBV28 with TRBJ2-3; 9 bases match TRBD2. The CDR3 is 15 residues long. Unmatched junction bases numbered 11, after V lost 7 bases and J lost 6 bases. Germline V gene lookup returns CDR1 MDHEN and CDR2 SYDVKM.

The chain combines TRBV7-2 with TRBJ2-2; TRBD1 matches 11 bases. Trimming took 6 bases from V and 6 from J; bases not matched to a gene: 6. The length of the CDR3 is 15 residues. Per the germline V gene, CDR1 is SGHTA and CDR2 is FQGNSA. DNA of the CDR3: TGTGCCAGCAGAGGACAGGGGGCGGGTCCCGGGGAGCTGTTTTTT. As protein: CASRGQGAGPGELFF.

V usage is TRBV5-6 and J usage is TRBJ2-7, with TRBD2 matching 7 bases. Germline V lookup: CDR1 SGHDT, CDR2 YYEEEE. The CDR3 loop spans 13 amino acids. V lost 4 bases and J lost 6; bases outside the gene matches: 7. The chain's CDR3 is CASSQTREVEQYF. CDR3 nucleotide sequence: TGTGCCAGCAGCCAGACCCGGGAGGTCGAGCAGTACTTC.

The rearrangement links TRBV10-2 to TRBJ1-5; a weak D match, TRBD1 (6 bases). The CDR3 extends over 13 amino acids. Germline V gene sequence: CDR1 WSHSY, CDR2 SAAADI. V lost 6 bases and J lost 7, with 13 bases in between. The CDR3 is CASSTGHGQPQHF. In DNA, the CDR3 is TGCGCCAGCAGCACAGGGCACGGCCAGCCCCAGCATTTT.